Following are 22 T cell receptor beta chains from one sample sequenced in a study of cytomegalovirus exposure and HLA in healthy donors (dated by TCRdb to about 2017). Preparation of the library involved the immunoSEQ multiplex PCR assay. For the multiplex PCR, a mixture combining 60 forward primers for TCR Vbeta segments and 13 reverse primers for TCR Jbeta segments was used. TCRdb obtained this table from immuneACCESS and retained in-frame rearrangements with V and J assigned. These tables miss some clones; where compared with another copy, unresolved V genes account for less than half of the shortfall, and the remainder is unexplained. The sample yields 140,000 or so clones; around four fifths were counted once. About 2.6% of the sample is taken by the ten largest. The sample taken for sequencing was PBMCs. The receptors were sampled from a boy younger than 10 in good health and CMV-seronegative.

This sequence joins TRBV7-9 and TRBJ2-1; tentatively, D is TRBD2 (6 bases). The CDR3 is made up of 14 amino acids. Trimming removed 7 bases from V and 0 bases from J, with 10 bases in between. Germline V CDR1 and CDR2: SEHNR, FQNEAQ (reference sequence). The CDR3 sequence: CASTDSGSYNEQFF. For the CDR3, the DNA is TGTGCCAGCACCGATAGCGGCTCCTACAATGAGCAGTTCTTC.

The gene calls are TRBV2 and TRBJ2-7; 14 nucleotides line up with TRBD2. The CDR3 is 15 residues long. Trimming took 4 bases from V and 6 from J; bases not matched to a gene: 5. Germline-derived CDR1 and CDR2 are SNHLY and FYNNEI. The CDR3 reads CASSGSGLAGAEQYF. CDR3 DNA sequence: TGTGCCAGCAGTGGATCGGGACTAGCGGGAGCCGAGCAGTACTTC.

This clone was seen only a few times. The rearrangement uses TRBV11-2 and TRBJ2-3; D remains ambiguous. This CDR3 region has 11 residues. Germline V gives CDR1 SGHAT, CDR2 FQNNGV. Trimming took 2 bases from V and 6 from J, leaving 3 bases between them. The CDR3 sequence: CASSLRDTQYF. The CDR3, as DNA: TGTGCCAGCAGCTTACGGGATACGCAGTATTTT.

V and J are TRBV6-4 and TRBJ1-1; D may be TRBD1 (6 bases). This CDR3 region has 13 residues. Trimming shortened V by 5 bases and J by 0 bases, and 7 bases separated the two germline ends. Looked up from germline, CDR1 is MRHNA and CDR2 is SNTAGT. The DNA for the CDR3 is TGTGCCAGCAGTCCAGGGGTGAACACTGAAGCTTTCTTT. Residues: CASSPGVNTEAFF.

This clone was detected a few times. The same CDR3 is also encoded by other DNA sequences in this sample. The genes are TRBV9 and TRBJ2-5; D might be TRBD2 (6 bases). CDR1 and CDR2 from the germline V gene are SGDLS and YYNGEE. V was pared by 2 bases and J by 2 bases, with 7 bases between. The CDR3 has 13 residues. The chain's CDR3 is CASSVGGQETQYF. CDR3 DNA: TGTGCCAGCAGCGTGGGGGGTCAAGAGACCCAGTACTTC.

The genes are TRBV7-9 and TRBJ1-5; D is unresolved. The CDR3 loop spans 13 amino acids. V lost 3 bases and J lost 9, with 12 bases in between. Per germline, CDR1 SEHNR and CDR2 FQNEAQ (reference sequence). As DNA, the CDR3 is TGTGCCAGCAGCTTTGACGGAGGAGCGCCCCAGCATTTT. Its protein product is CASSFDGGAPQHF.

The chain employs TRBV5-1 and TRBJ2-5; TRBD2 aligns across 7 bases. This CDR3 has 15 residues. V lost 4 bases and J lost 5; bases outside the gene matches: 11. Looked up from germline, CDR1 is SGHRS and CDR2 is YFSETQ. Here the CDR3 DNA reads TGCGCCAGCAGCCCGCAGGCGGGAGCAGGGGAGACCCAGTACTTC. This translates into CASSPQAGAGETQYF.

The chain uses TRBV19 and TRBJ1-1; perhaps TRBD1 as D (5 bases). Germline V gene data show CDR1 as LNHDA and CDR2 as SQIVND (reference sequence). CDR3 length: 13 residues. V lost 7 bases, J lost 2 bases, and 11 bases lay in between. CDR3 loop: CASTSRVNTEAFF. DNA of the CDR3: TGTGCCAGTACCTCCAGGGTAAACACTGAAGCTTTCTTT.

The V gene is TRBV10-3, the J gene TRBJ1-2, with D hard to call. This CDR3 has 14 amino acids. From germline, CDR1 is ENHRY and CDR2 SYGVKD. The germline V and J ends were trimmed by 4 bases and 0 bases, with 9 bases remaining between them. The CDR3 here is CAISVLETNYGYTF. The CDR3 bases are TGTGCCATCAGTGTACTGGAGACTAACTATGGCTACACCTTC.

In regard to this clone: Since no conserved phenylalanine or tryptophan closes the CDR3, a read error is the likely cause. The rearrangement joins TRBV19 to TRBJ1-5; D perhaps matches TRBD1 (5 bases). CDR1 and CDR2 (germline): LNHDA, SQIVND (reference sequence). V was shortened by 7 bases and J by 0 bases, with 13 bases between the two germline ends. The CDR3 contains 15 residues. The CDR3 nucleotides read TGTGCCAGTAAGGGAGGGGCCTATAGCAATCAGCCCCAGCATCTT. It yields the protein CASKGGAYSNQPQHL.

V is TRBV18 and J is TRBJ2-5; D perhaps matches TRBD2 (6 bases). The V and J ends lost 1 base and 5 bases respectively, with 8 bases between them. Germline lookup yields CDR1 KGHSH and CDR2 LQKENI. The CDR3 has 13 residues. CDR3 nucleotides: TGTGCCAGCTCACCACTGAGCGGGGAGACCCAGTACTTC. It encodes CASSPLSGETQYF.

The chain couples TRBV19 to TRBJ2-5; 9 positions agree with TRBD2. V was pared by 5 bases and J by 5 bases, with 9 bases of the junction left unmatched. Germline V CDR1 and CDR2: LNHDA, SQIVND (reference sequence). This CDR3 is built from 15 residues. This CDR3 reads CASSAGTSLRETQYF. CDR3 DNA: TGTGCCAGTAGTGCCGGGACTAGCCTACGGGAGACCCAGTACTTC.

This sequence joins TRBV5-4 and TRBJ2-1; 7 bases are shared with TRBD2. Trimming took 3 bases from V and 5 from J; bases not matched to a gene: 11. Germline CDR1 and CDR2: SGHNT and YYREEE (reference sequence). The CDR3 spans 16 residues. The DNA for the CDR3 is TGTGCCAGCAGCTCCGGTCCGGGAGGTAGGGACAATGAGCAGTTCTTC. It specifies CASSSGPGGRDNEQFF.

V is TRBV9 and J is TRBJ1-5; possible D gene TRBD1, 5 bases. V gave up 0 bases and J gave up 3 bases, with 10 bases separating them. Germline lookup yields CDR1 SGDLS and CDR2 YYNGEE. The CDR3 totals 15 residues. The CDR3 protein is CASSVAGGINQPQHF. CDR3 bases: TGTGCCAGCAGCGTAGCCGGGGGGATCAATCAGCCCCAGCATTTT.

This clone was seen only once. The chain is built from TRBV5-1 and TRBJ2-4; 15 nucleotides align to TRBD2. Germline V CDR1 and CDR2: SGHRS, YFSETQ. J lost 7 bases, V lost 0 bases, and 14 bases had no gene match. CDR3 length: 20 residues. The CDR3 is CASSLVGPGLAGGEVNIQYF. The CDR3 region has the DNA TGCGCCAGCAGCTTGGTGGGTCCAGGACTAGCGGGGGGGGAGGTGAACATTCAGTACTTC.

V usage is TRBV11-3 and J usage is TRBJ2-2, with 9 bases identical to TRBD2. The V gene's germline CDR1 is SGHNT and CDR2 YENEEA. The trim removed 5 bases at V and 4 bases at J, leaving 11 bases unmatched. The CDR3 covers 17 residues. CDR3 loop: CASSPEVAGASTGELFF. The CDR3 DNA reads as TGTGCCAGCAGCCCAGAGGTAGCGGGGGCGTCCACCGGGGAGCTGTTTTTT.

The J gene is TRBJ1-2, the V gene TRBV2, with D perhaps matching TRBD1 (5 bases). Germline V gene lookup returns CDR1 SNHLY and CDR2 FYNNEI. V gave up 10 bases and J gave up 5 bases, with 17 bases separating them. This CDR3 is built from 13 residues. CDR3 nucleotide sequence: TGTGCCACCAGGATCGGGGGGACTTATGGCTACACCTTC. Translated, it gives CATRIGGTYGYTF.

V gene TRBV7-9 combines with J gene TRBJ2-5; 7 bases match TRBD2. The trim removed 4 bases at V and 2 bases at J, leaving 13 bases unmatched. CDR1 and CDR2 (germline): SEHNR, FQNEAQ (reference sequence). CDR3 length: 17 amino acids. Here the CDR3 reads CASSSWGSGDNQETQYF. The CDR3, as DNA: TGTGCCAGCAGCTCGTGGGGGAGCGGGGATAATCAAGAGACCCAGTACTTC.

This chain joins TRBV30 and TRBJ2-1, with D perhaps matching TRBD2 (7 bases). Germline CDR1 and CDR2: GTSNPN and SVGIG (reference sequence). CDR3 length: 14 residues. V lost 1 base to trimming and J lost 6 bases, with 13 bases between them. The CDR3 nucleotides are TGTGCCTGGAGTGCGGGCGGGGGCGGCAATGAGCAGTTCTTC. Translation: CAWSAGGGGNEQFF. Combining the CDR3 with reference TRBV30 and TRBJ2-1 gives the whole variable domain SQTIHQWPATLVQPVGSPLSLECTVEGTSNPNLYWYRQAAGRGLQLLFYSVGIGQISSEVPQNLSASRPQDRQFILSSKKLLLSDSGFYLCAWSAGGGGNEQFFGPGTRLTVL.

The rearrangement uses TRBV19 and TRBJ2-1; 7 positions agree with TRBD2. Looked up from germline, CDR1 is LNHDA and CDR2 is SQIVND (reference sequence). Trimming at V came to 3 bases and at J to 5 bases, leaving 4 bases not matched to a gene. The CDR3 is made up of 14 amino acids. CDR3 sequence reads: CASSIRGRDNEQFF. CDR3 sequence (DNA): TGTGCCAGTAGTATTCGTGGGAGGGACAATGAGCAGTTCTTC.

This chain links TRBV11-3 with TRBJ2-7; D gene unclear. CDR3 length: 13 residues. Germline CDR1 reads SGHNT; CDR2 reads YENEEA. Trimming took 3 bases from V and 2 from J, leaving 8 bases between them. CDR3 protein: CASSFSRAYEQYF. DNA for the CDR3: TGTGCCAGCAGCTTCTCTAGAGCCTACGAGCAGTACTTC.

The chain is built from TRBV7-9 and TRBJ1-1; tentative D call: TRBD1 (5 bases). Germline V gene data show CDR1 as SEHNR and CDR2 as FQNEAQ (reference sequence). CDR3 length: 13 amino acids. Trimming removed 5 bases from V and 3 bases from J, with 10 bases in between. The CDR3 nucleotides are TGTGCCAGCAGCGCCCGGGGGGACACTGAAGCTTTCTTT. This encodes CASSARGDTEAFF.